This T cell receptor (beta chain) was observed in a study of shared clonotypes between healthy human individuals. Study-level information: Three men and a couple of women, aged 18 to 49, were donors.

For every subset, genomic DNA was evenly distributed across several immunoSEQ plates. Repertoires were generated with immunoSEQ multiplex PCR, while TCRdb's copy carries only in-frame clones and drops some. The sample lists 2 million or so clones; roughly 95% were seen once. On this clone: The target antigen is unknown.

Study-wide results and limits: A reduction in generation probabilities was seen for non-shared clonotypes relative to those shared by all four donors.

Between the trimmed V and J ends, which lost 5 bases and 5 bases, there was a span of 9 bases. The CDR3 consists of 12 residues. The V gene's germline CDR1 is KGHSH and CDR2 LQKENI. Division of CD4+ cells produced a CD45RA+ naive subset and a CD45RA-negative memory subset. The chain links TRBV18 to TRBJ2-5, with D possibly being TRBD2 (6 bases). The material sequenced was naive CD4+ T cells sorted from blood. Indicated subset: CD45RA+ positively selected. The sequence came from a man aged 18 to 30 in good health. The CDR3 coding sequence is TGTGCCAGCTCAGGAGGGCGGGAGACCCAGTACTTC. This encodes CASSGGRETQYF.